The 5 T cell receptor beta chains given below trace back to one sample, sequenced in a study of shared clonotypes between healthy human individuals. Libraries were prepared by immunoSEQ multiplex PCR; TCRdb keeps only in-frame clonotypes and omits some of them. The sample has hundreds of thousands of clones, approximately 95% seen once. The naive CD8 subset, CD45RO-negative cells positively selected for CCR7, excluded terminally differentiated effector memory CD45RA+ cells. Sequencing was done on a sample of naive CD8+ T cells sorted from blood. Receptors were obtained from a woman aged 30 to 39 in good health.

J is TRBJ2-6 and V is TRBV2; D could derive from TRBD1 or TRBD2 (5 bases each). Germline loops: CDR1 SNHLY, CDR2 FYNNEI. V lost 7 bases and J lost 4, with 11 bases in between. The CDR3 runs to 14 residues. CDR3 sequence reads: CASIIGAGANVLTF. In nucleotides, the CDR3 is TGTGCCAGCATTATCGGGGCCGGGGCCAACGTCCTGACTTTC. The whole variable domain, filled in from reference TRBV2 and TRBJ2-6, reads EPEVTQTPSHQVTQMGQEVILRCVPISNHLYFYWYRQILGQKVEFLVSFYNNEISEKSEIFDDQFSVERPDGSNFTLKIRSTKLEDSAMYFCASIIGAGANVLTFGAGSRLTVL.

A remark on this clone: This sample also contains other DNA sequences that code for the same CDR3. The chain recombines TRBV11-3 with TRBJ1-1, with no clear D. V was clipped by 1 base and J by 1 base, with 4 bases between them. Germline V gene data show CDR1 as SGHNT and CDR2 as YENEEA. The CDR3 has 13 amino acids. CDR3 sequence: CASSLGPNTEAFF. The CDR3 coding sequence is TGTGCCAGCAGCTTAGGGCCGAACACTGAAGCTTTCTTT.

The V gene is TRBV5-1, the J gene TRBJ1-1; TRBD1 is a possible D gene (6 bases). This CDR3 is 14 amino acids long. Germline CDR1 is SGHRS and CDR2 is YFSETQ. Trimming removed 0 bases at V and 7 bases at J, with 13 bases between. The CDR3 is CASSLVGGGSEAFF. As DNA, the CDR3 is TGCGCCAGCAGCTTGGTCGGGGGCGGAAGTGAAGCTTTCTTT.

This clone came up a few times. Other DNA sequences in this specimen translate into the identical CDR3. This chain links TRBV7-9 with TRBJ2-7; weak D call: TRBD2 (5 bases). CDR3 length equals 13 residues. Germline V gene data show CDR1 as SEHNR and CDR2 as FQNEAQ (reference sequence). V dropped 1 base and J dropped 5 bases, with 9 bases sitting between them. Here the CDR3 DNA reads TGTGCCAGCAGCTTAGGTGGAGGAAACGAGCAGTACTTC. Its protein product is CASSLGGGNEQYF.

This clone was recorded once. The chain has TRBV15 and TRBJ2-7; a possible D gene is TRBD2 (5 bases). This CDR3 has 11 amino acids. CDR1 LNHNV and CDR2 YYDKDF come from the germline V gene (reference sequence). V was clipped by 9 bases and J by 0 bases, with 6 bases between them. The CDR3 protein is CATEDSYEQYF. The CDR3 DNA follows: TGTGCCACGGAGGACTCCTACGAGCAGTACTTC.